Presented here are 4 T cell receptor delta chains from one specimen sequenced in a study of Vδ1+ human thymocytes. Overall study results and limits: Highly polyclonal TRG and TRD repertoires with Gaussian CDR3 length distributions appeared in thymus.

Extracted RNA was reverse transcribed into cDNA. The CDR3 regions were amplified by multiplex PCR from V-gene primers to a constant-region primer. With CATT, TCRdb re-called clones from the multiplex PCR reads. The table lists around 60,000 delta-chain clones, about 15% of them singletons, with 0.3% to 0.45% in the top ten. Antigen specificity for these receptors is unknown. Source material: Vdelta1+ gamma-delta thymocytes from the thymus. Subset of the sample: FACS-sorted CD3+ TCRalphabeta- TCRVdelta1+ TCRVdelta2- thymocytes. These receptors were obtained from a girl in the first two years of life who had congenital heart surgery.

This clone was recorded a few times. V and J are TRDV1 and TRDJ1; D assignment may be TRDD2 or TRDD3 (5 bases each). Looked up from germline, CDR1 is TSWWSYY and CDR2 is QGS. Trimming removed 5 bases at V and 6 bases at J, with 40 bases between. The CDR3 is 22 residues long. CDR3 protein: CALGPKKVKLPNHVLEGNKLIF. Here the CDR3 DNA reads TGTGCTCTTGGGCCAAAGAAGGTCAAGCTTCCGAATCACGTACTGGAGGGGAATAAACTCATCTTT.

This clone came up a few times. The genes are TRDV1 and TRDJ1; TRDD3 matches 10 bases. Germline assignment: CDR1 TSWWSYY and CDR2 QGS. Unmatched junction bases numbered 18, after V lost 0 bases and J lost 2 bases. The CDR3 extends over 21 amino acids. The CDR3 nucleotides read TGTGCTCTTGGGGAACTCGGCTTCCCATCTTCTTTACTGGGGGATACCGATAAACTCATCTTT. This encodes CALGELGFPSSLLGDTDKLIF.

The table lists this clone with a few counts. This chain uses TRDV1 with TRDJ1; D is perhaps TRDD3 (7 bases). CDR3 length: 21 amino acids. CDR1 is TSWWSYY, CDR2 QGS, per germline. V was cut by 0 bases and J by 1 base, with 27 bases left in between. CDR3 sequence (DNA): TGTGCTCTTGGGGAACTAGGGTCCTACGTGCGGGGGATCCTCGTCACCGATAAACTCATCTTT. Translation: CALGELGSYVRGILVTDKLIF.

This clone was observed a handful of times. V and J are TRDV1 and TRDJ1; D is possibly TRDD2 (5 bases). The CDR3 length is 19 residues. The V end was cut by 1 base, the J end by 1 base, with 22 bases between. Germline V gene lookup returns CDR1 TSWWSYY and CDR2 QGS. CDR3 DNA sequence: TGTGCTCTTGGGGAACACCGATTCCTCACCTCCCCCGGCACCGATAAACTCATCTTT. Translating it yields CALGEHRFLTSPGTDKLIF.